This entry describes one T cell receptor (beta chain). The data were taken from a study of cytomegalovirus exposure and HLA in healthy donors. Only in-frame clones appear in the TCRdb table, and some are missing; sequencing was by immunoSEQ multiplex PCR. Found here are some 76,000 clones, 94% of them singletons; the top ten hold 2.1%. This CDR3 has 14 amino acids. Per germline, CDR1 SGHRS and CDR2 YFSETQ. The junction had 4 bases not matched to a gene; V was cut back by 4 bases and J by 2 bases. The rearrangement joins TRBV5-1 to TRBJ2-5, with TRBD1 matching over 8 bases. Sequencing used PBMCs. The sequence came from a woman under 30 in good health and CMV-seronegative. Written as DNA, the CDR3 is TGCGCCAGCAGCACGGGACAGGCGCAAGAGACCCAGTACTTC. Amino acids: CASSTGQAQETQYF.